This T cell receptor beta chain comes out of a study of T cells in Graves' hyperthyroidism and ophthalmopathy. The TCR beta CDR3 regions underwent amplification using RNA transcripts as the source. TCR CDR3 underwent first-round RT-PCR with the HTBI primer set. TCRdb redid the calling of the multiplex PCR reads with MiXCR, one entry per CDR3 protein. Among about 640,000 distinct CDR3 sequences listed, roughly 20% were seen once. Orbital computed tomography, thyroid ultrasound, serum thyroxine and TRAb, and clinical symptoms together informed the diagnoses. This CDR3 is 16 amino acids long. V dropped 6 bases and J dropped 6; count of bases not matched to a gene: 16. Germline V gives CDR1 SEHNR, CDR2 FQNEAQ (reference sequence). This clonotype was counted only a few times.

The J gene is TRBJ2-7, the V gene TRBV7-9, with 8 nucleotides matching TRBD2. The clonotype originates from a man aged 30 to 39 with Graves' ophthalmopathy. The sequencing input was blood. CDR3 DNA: TGTGCCAGCAGTCCGAAGTGGGGCGGGAGGTCTCGCGAGCAGTACTTC. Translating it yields CASSPKWGGRSREQYF.